The clone carrying this TCR beta chain was picked up a small number of times. As yet, its antigen is unknown. Synthesis of TCR cDNA relied on 5'RACE template switching, which attached a universal primer site and UMIs. TCRdb re-analysed the 5' RACE reads in MiXCR, keeping a single row per CDR3 protein. The sample has about 630,000 distinct CDR3 sequences; about 12% are singletons. The sample originates from a study of T cells after yellow fever vaccination. Study findings and constraints: After the booster, 96% of CD4 and about 90% of CD8 primary-response clones were re-detected.

Sequenced here: PBMCs, sampled on the day of the yellow fever booster vaccination. The source of this sequence is a man aged 25 to 40 who received the YFV17D yellow fever vaccine.

Here the CDR3 reads CASSLGLEGALEKLFF. CDR3 coding DNA: TGTGCCAGCAGCTTAGGGTTGGAGGGGGCGCTTGAAAAACTGTTTTTT. The chain couples TRBV7-9 to TRBJ1-4; 7 nucleotides agree with TRBD1. V was pared by 1 base and J by 7 bases, with 9 bases of the junction left unmatched. Germline CDR1 SEHNR, CDR2 FQNEAQ (reference sequence). The CDR3 extends over 16 amino acids.